Listed here are 5 T cell receptor beta chains from one sample, sequenced in a study of CD8 T cells in ankylosing spondylitis. MiXCR was run by TCRdb on the 5' RACE reads, yielding one entry per CDR3 protein. The sample gives 250,000 or so distinct CDR3 sequences, 20% to 30% of which show up once; roughly 0.67% is in the top ten. The sequenced sample was blood, either unsorted or a sorted T cell fraction (not recorded which). The receptors shown here come from a male donor with ankylosing spondylitis or in good health (not recorded which).

This clonotype came up many times. V usage is TRBV29-1 and J usage is TRBJ1-5; 8 bases align to TRBD1. The V segment lost 5 bases and the J segment 7 bases; nucleotides outside the gene matches: 4. Germline V gene lookup returns CDR1 SQVTM and CDR2 ANQGSEA. The CDR3 is 12 amino acids. CDR3 amino acids: CSVRTGGQPQHF. The CDR3 DNA reads as TGCAGCGTTCGAACAGGGGGGCAGCCCCAGCATTTT.

This clonotype was seen ten or more times. The chain joins TRBV4-1 to TRBJ1-1; no clear D. Germline loops: CDR1 MGHRA, CDR2 YSYEKL. The CDR3 loop spans 15 amino acids. V was shortened by 0 bases and J by 1 base, with 9 bases between the two germline ends. CDR3 nucleotides: TGCGCCAGCAGCCAAGATAGAGCGGGGAACACTGAAGCTTTCTTT. Translation: CASSQDRAGNTEAFF.

This chain links TRBV6-2 or TRBV6-3 with TRBJ2-1; 14 positions match TRBD2. Per the germline V gene, CDR1 is MNHEY and CDR2 is SVGEGT. CDR3 length: 20 residues. Trimming removed 5 bases from V and 0 bases from J; junction bases left unmatched: 12. The CDR3 is CASSIQRTSGGPHSYNEQFF. In DNA, the CDR3 is TGTGCCAGCAGTATCCAACGGACTAGCGGGGGGCCGCACTCCTACAATGAGCAGTTCTTC.

This clonotype was recorded a few times. The rearrangement links TRBV20-1 to TRBJ1-1; D not certain. V lost 1 base, J lost 2 bases, and 11 bases lay in between. Per germline, CDR1 DFQATT and CDR2 SNEGSKA (reference sequence). The CDR3 has 14 amino acids. CDR3 nucleotide sequence: TGCAGTGCTAGAGGAACACTAGGTAACACTGAAGCTTTCTTT. Protein product: CSARGTLGNTEAFF.

This clonotype was recorded at least ten times. The chain has TRBV24-1 and TRBJ2-1, with a tentative D call TRBD2 (6 bases). Germline CDR1 reads KGHDR; CDR2 reads SFDVKD. This CDR3 comprises 16 residues. V was trimmed by 4 bases and J by 4 bases, leaving 16 bases between them. The CDR3 loop is CATSDPSRGTYNEQFF. CDR3 nucleotide sequence: TGTGCCACCAGTGACCCCTCACGGGGGACTTACAATGAGCAGTTCTTC.